The clone carrying this T cell receptor beta chain was counted a few times. The antigen is undetermined. TCRdb ran MiXCR on the 5' RACE reads and lists one entry per CDR3 protein. The table has 350,000 to 450,000 distinct CDR3 sequences, roughly 26% seen once; the top ten hold 0.89%. The data belong to a study of CD8 T cells in ankylosing spondylitis. Findings and limits, study-wide: As for the disease-linked clones, they showed a CD8+ phenotype and occurred at relatively low frequencies in peripheral blood. Within ankylosing spondylitis blood, a TCR beta motif made up of seven or eight highly homologous variants appeared to be characteristic. Disease-linked clones reportedly showed significant enrichment in matched ankylosing spondylitis synovial fluid. Earlier work had already found some motif variants in reactive arthritis synovial fluid and blood.

Germline CDR1 and CDR2: SGHRS and YFSETQ. V lost 0 bases and J 3 bases, leaving 9 bases between the germline ends. The CDR3 is 14 amino acids. The sequence came from a male donor with ankylosing spondylitis. The rearrangement joins TRBV5-1 to TRBJ1-2, with a tentative D call TRBD1 (5 bases). Sample: blood, either unsorted or a sorted T cell fraction (not recorded which). CDR3 sequence (DNA): TGCGCCAGCAGCTTGGCCAGGGTCGACTATGGCTACACCTTC. It yields the protein CASSLARVDYGYTF.